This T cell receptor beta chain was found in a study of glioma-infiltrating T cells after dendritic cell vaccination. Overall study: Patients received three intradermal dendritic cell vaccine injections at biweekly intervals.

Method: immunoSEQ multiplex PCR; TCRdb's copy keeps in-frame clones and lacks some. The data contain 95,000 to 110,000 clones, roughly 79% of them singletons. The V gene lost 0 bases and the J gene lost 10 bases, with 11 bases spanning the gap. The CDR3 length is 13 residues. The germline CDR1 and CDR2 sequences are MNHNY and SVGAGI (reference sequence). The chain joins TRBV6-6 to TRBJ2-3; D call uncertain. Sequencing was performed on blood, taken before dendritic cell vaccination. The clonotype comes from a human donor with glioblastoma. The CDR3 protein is CASSYSDNEAQYF. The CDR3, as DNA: TGTGCCAGCAGTTACTCGGATAATGAGGCGCAGTATTTT.